This entry features one T cell receptor (beta chain) sequence. The antigen it recognizes is unknown. The record has no base qualities; no much larger clone is one base away. Patients with a history of autoimmune disease or receiving systemic immunosuppression were excluded from the trial. Peripheral blood for TCR sequencing was drawn from every dose cohort at baseline, at cycle 4 day 1 and at cycle 7 day 1. The samples were drawn from a first-in-human, open-label, multicenter phase I dose-escalation trial of ivuxolimab. The trial enrolled adults with locally advanced or metastatic head and neck squamous cell, hepatocellular, melanoma or renal cell carcinoma. Before TCR sequencing, CD4+ and CD8+ T cells were separately sorted from peripheral blood. The record originates from a study of OX40 agonist ivuxolimab in advanced cancers. The study in broad terms: The costimulatory receptor OX40 (CD134) was targeted by ivuxolimab, a fully human IgG2 agonistic monoclonal antibody. Intravenous ivuxolimab was administered to patients every 2 weeks at six dose levels: 0.01, 0.1, 0.3, 1.5, 3 and 10 mg/kg. Of the roughly 54 dose-escalation patients, hepatocellular carcinoma was present in about 19, melanoma in approximately 15, renal cell carcinoma in 9 and head and neck cancer in 9. The dose-escalation cohort was 80% to 90% male with a mean age of roughly 62 years, ranging from about 20 to 80. Prior anti-PD-1, anti-PD-L1 or anti-CTLA-4 therapy was permitted, and about two fifths of dose-escalation patients had received checkpoint inhibitors. Partial responses were achieved by three dose-escalation patients, of whom one had hepatocellular carcinoma and two had cutaneous melanoma. Peripheral TCRbeta sequencing aimed to test whether ivuxolimab altered TCR sequence diversity and caused clonal T-cell expansion. The paper describes the monotherapy dose-escalation part (N ≈ 52 patients) of the phase I trial of ivuxolimab. Beyond this particular receptor, the publication reports: In the 0.1-3.0 mg/kg groups, partial responders were among the patients with the lowest normalized peripheral clonal expansion, particularly in CD8+ T cells. The antigen specificity of the peripheral T cells that underwent clonal expansion was not determined. After ivuxolimab, more expanded clones were found on average in CD8+ T cells than in CD4+ T cells. Low levels of normalized T-cell clonal expansion were also seen in some patients who did not respond. At doses from 0.1 to 3.0 mg/kg, clonal expansion was seen in both CD4+ and CD8+ blood T cells between baseline and week 6.

Counted from cysteine to phenylalanine, this CDR3 has 16 amino acids. Just the 48-base CDR3 DNA is kept, in frame starting at base 1. Deletion took 4 bases off V and 6 bases off J, with a span of 19 bases between the germline ends. The germline V gene provides CDR1 SGHTS and CDR2 YDEGEE. For sequencing of the TCRbeta CDR3 region, genomic DNA was extracted from the sorted cells. TCRbeta CDR3 regions were sequenced using the immunoSEQ Assay. Here the immuneACCESS table is served through TCRdb, limited to in-frame sequences with V and J called. Missing clones are a known gap in these copies; in checked studies unresolved V genes cover under half, and the rest lacks a known reason. This sample gives 65,000 to 95,000 clones in total; around 92% of them show up just once. The ten largest make up approximately 0.56% of the sample.

The sequence derives from an adult with an advanced solid tumor such as melanoma, head and neck, liver or kidney cancer. The starting material was CD4+ or CD8+ T cells sorted from blood, obtained in a trial of the OX40 agonist ivuxolimab. This chain joins TRBV5-8 to TRBJ2-2; TRBD2 could be the D gene, as 6 bases match. The bases are TGTGCCAGCAGCCCCCGAGGTAGCGGAAACGCCGGGGAGCTGTTTTTT. Translated, this gives CASSPRGSGNAGELFF.